This T cell receptor (beta chain) emerged from a study of glioma-infiltrating T cells. Study-level results: Only very few CDR3 sequences appeared in both tissue and blood. Tissue-blood divergence was below expectation in non-neoplastic patients, above in gliomas.

Using RNA template, CDR3s of TCR alpha and beta were amplified with iRepertoire arm-PCR. Via MiXCR, TCRdb re-called the multiplex PCR reads, giving one row per CDR3 protein. This table has about 5,800 distinct CDR3 sequences, 25% to 35% appearing once. The CDR3 has 15 amino acids. CDR1 is MGHRA, CDR2 YSYEKL, per germline. Trimming took 10 bases from V and 4 from J, leaving 20 bases between them. This clonotype is categorized as medium-sized. The antigen remains undetermined. This chain uses TRBV4-1 with TRBJ2-1; the D gene is possibly TRBD1 (5 bases). This TCR was recovered from a human donor with low-grade glioma or glioblastoma, undergoing nonglioma brain surgery, or in good health (not recorded which). The sample was glioma tissue, nonneoplastic brain tissue, or PBMCs (not recorded which). CDR3 sequence reads: CATKTHEGAYNEQFF. The CDR3 DNA follows: TGCGCCACCAAGACCCACGAAGGGGCTTACAATGAGCAGTTCTTC.